The next 19 T cell receptor beta chains were all read from a single sample in a study of beta chain features in type 1 diabetes. Expressed TCRB transcripts were sequenced because the entire RNA isolate underwent reverse transcription. Sequencing used immunoSEQ multiplex PCR; TCRdb keeps in-frame clones, though not all of them. The sample holds some 330,000 clones; about 11% are singletons and the top ten take just over 0.015%. The sample comprised naive CD4+ T cells from blood. Receptors originate from a woman aged 25-40 years in good health.

This clone was counted only a few times. This chain connects TRBV4-2 to TRBJ2-7; perhaps TRBD1 as D (6 bases). Germline CDR1 is LGHNA and CDR2 is YNFKEQ. Trimming pared 5 bases from V and 0 bases from J, leaving 11 bases between. CDR3 length equals 14 residues. Written as DNA, the CDR3 is TGTGCCAGCAGCGGAGACAGGAGCTCCTACGAGCAGTACTTC. This encodes CASSGDRSSYEQYF.

This clone has more than one count but fewer than ten. The CDR3 coding sequence is TGTGCCAGCAGTGCCAGGCTCTACGAGCAGTACTTC. Its protein is CASSARLYEQYF. This chain uses TRBV28 with TRBJ2-5, with D unclear. Gene TRBJ2-7 matches the end of the DNA better, so the J call may be wrong. Germline lookup yields CDR1 MDHEN and CDR2 SYDVKM. The CDR3 is 12 residues long.

J is TRBJ1-5 and V is TRBV21-1; the table's D call, TRBD1, has no DNA check behind it. TRBV21-1 is reported as a pseudogene. The CDR3 consists of 17 residues. The CDR3 coding sequence is TGTGCCAGCAGCAAAGGAGGTCCGACCGGGACAAGGAGGCCCCAGCATTTT. Protein product: CASSKGGPTGTRRPQHF.

This clone has only a few counts. The chain uses TRBV5-1 and TRBJ2-1, with 9 bases fitting TRBD2. With 0 bases clipped from V and 6 bases from J, the junction kept 13 bases outside the gene matches. This CDR3 is 18 amino acids long. Germline V gene data show CDR1 as SGHRS and CDR2 as YFSETQ. In DNA, the CDR3 is TGCGCCAGCAGCTTGGGAGTGGAGGGGCTAGCGGGGCTCAATGAGCAGTTCTTC. It specifies CASSLGVEGLAGLNEQFF.

This clone was counted between two and nine times. The CDR3 coding sequence is TGCGCCAGCAGCCAAGGTCGCCACAAAGACTATGGCTACACCTTC. Residues: CASSQGRHKDYGYTF. The rearrangement uses TRBV4-1 and TRBJ1-2; D ambiguous. With 1 base removed from V and 3 bases from J, the gap between germline ends came to 12 bases. CDR1 is MGHRA and CDR2 is YSYEKL in the germline V gene. The CDR3 length is 15 residues.

This clone has a handful of counts. The chain has TRBV28 and TRBJ2-1; a possible D gene is TRBD1 (5 bases). V was clipped by 7 bases and J by 6 bases, with 19 bases between them. The CDR3 is 15 amino acids. CDR1 and CDR2 (germline): MDHEN, SYDVKM. Here the CDR3 reads CASTFQGRGSNEQFF. CDR3 sequence (DNA): TGTGCCAGCACCTTCCAGGGTAGGGGATCCAATGAGCAGTTCTTC.

This clone appeared a few times. CDR3 in amino acids: CASTRDRAAYGYTF. DNA for the CDR3: TGTGCCAGCACTCGGGACAGGGCGGCCTATGGCTACACCTTC. V gene TRBV6-6 combines with J gene TRBJ1-2; 9 bases are a match to TRBD1. The junction had 7 bases not matched to a gene; V was cut back by 7 bases and J by 4 bases. The germline V gene has CDR1 MNHNY and CDR2 SVGAGI (reference sequence). This CDR3 contains 14 residues.

This chain joins TRBV30 and TRBJ2-1, with D tentatively TRBD1 (8 bases). The CDR3 has 14 residues. Trimming removed 0 bases at V and 5 bases at J, with 11 bases between. The germline V gene encodes CDR1 GTSNPN and CDR2 SVGIG (reference sequence). The CDR3 loop is CAWSVQGGDNEQFF. The CDR3 nucleotides read TGTGCCTGGAGTGTACAGGGGGGGGACAATGAGCAGTTCTTC.

This clone was counted a few times. This sequence joins TRBV9 and TRBJ2-2; D is uncertain. Germline V gives CDR1 SGDLS, CDR2 YYNGEE. V was cut by 0 bases and J by 5 bases, with 8 bases left in between. The CDR3 contains 14 residues. CDR3 in DNA: TGTGCCAGCAGCGTAGCTACCGAAACCGGGGAGCTGTTTTTT. This encodes CASSVATETGELFF.

The sample holds a few counts of this clone. The rearrangement joins TRBV29-1 to TRBJ2-7, with TRBD1 matching 9 bases. The CDR3 is made up of 15 amino acids. Trimming took 2 bases from V and 0 from J; bases not matched to a gene: 5. The V gene's germline CDR1 is SQVTM and CDR2 ANQGSEA. Here the CDR3 reads CSVELGTGHSYEQYF. CDR3 nucleotide sequence: TGCAGCGTTGAACTCGGGACAGGGCACTCCTACGAGCAGTACTTC.

The chain combines TRBV4-3 with TRBJ2-7, with TRBD1 as a possible D gene (6 bases). The CDR3 covers 15 residues. Germline assignment: CDR1 LGHNA and CDR2 YSLEER. The V end was cut by 0 bases, the J end by 6 bases, with 15 bases between. The CDR3 loop reads CASSQDPGDRAEQYF. The DNA of the CDR3 is TGCGCCAGCAGCCAAGATCCAGGGGATCGGGCCGAGCAGTACTTC.

This clone has only a few counts. The chain couples TRBV5-1 to TRBJ2-7, with D tentatively TRBD2 (5 bases). Per germline, CDR1 SGHRS and CDR2 YFSETQ. The CDR3 runs to 15 residues. V was clipped by 4 bases and J by 0 bases, with 14 bases between them. CDR3 region: CASSLGERRSYEQYF. CDR3 DNA: TGCGCCAGCAGCCTCGGGGAGCGGCGCTCCTACGAGCAGTACTTC.

The chain employs TRBV18 and TRBJ2-5; 9 bases are a match to TRBD1. Germline assignment: CDR1 KGHSH and CDR2 LQKENI. CDR3 length: 13 residues. V trimming: 5 bases; J trimming: 4 bases; junction bases outside the gene matches: 2. The chain's CDR3 is CASSAGQGETQYF. The CDR3 DNA reads TGTGCCAGCTCAGCGGGACAGGGAGAGACCCAGTACTTC.

This rearrangement joins TRBV5-1 to TRBJ2-7, with 8 bases identical to TRBD2. CDR1 is SGHRS and CDR2 is YFSETQ in the germline V gene. The trim removed 0 bases at V and 7 bases at J, leaving 9 bases unmatched. CDR3 length equals 15 residues. Here the CDR3 DNA reads TGCGCCAGCAGCTTGGTAGGTAGCGGGGCCGGGGAGCAGTACTTC. Amino acid sequence: CASSLVGSGAGEQYF.

This clone was counted only a few times. V and J are TRBV5-1 and TRBJ2-5; TRBD2 matches at 9 bases. The germline V gene has CDR1 SGHRS and CDR2 YFSETQ. The CDR3 extends over 16 amino acids. V was clipped by 5 bases and J by 5 bases; unmatched bases: 13. The CDR3 DNA follows: TGCGCCAGCAGTCTCCGGGCTAGCGGGATGTGGGAGACCCAGTACTTC. Translation gives CASSLRASGMWETQYF.

Notes on this clone: Other DNA sequences from this sample encode an identical CDR3 as well. The chain couples TRBV30 to TRBJ2-7; 8 positions agree with TRBD1. The CDR3 has 12 residues. CDR1 GTSNPN and CDR2 SVGIG come from the germline V gene (reference sequence). Germline trimming cut 3 bases from V and 5 bases from J; bases unmatched to any gene: 3. The CDR3 region is CAWSGQGDEQYF. The CDR3 DNA follows: TGTGCCTGGAGCGGACAGGGCGACGAGCAGTACTTC.

A few counts support this clone. The V call is TRBV20-1, the J call TRBJ2-1; D is perhaps TRBD2 (6 bases). The germline V gene encodes CDR1 DFQATT and CDR2 SNEGSKA (reference sequence). Trimming removed 3 bases at V and 12 bases at J, with 12 bases between. This CDR3 has 11 amino acids. The CDR3, as DNA: TGCAGTGCTAGGGGGGGAGAGGGGCAGTTCTTC. It is translated as CSARGGEGQFF.

The chain links TRBV9 to TRBJ2-5, with D possibly being TRBD2 (6 bases). CDR1 SGDLS and CDR2 YYNGEE come from the germline V gene. The CDR3 has 16 residues. V lost 3 bases and J 0 bases, leaving 15 bases between the germline ends. As DNA, the CDR3 is TGTGCCAGCAGCGCCGATCCCGCGGGGCACCAAGAGACCCAGTACTTC. Protein: CASSADPAGHQETQYF.

This clone was recorded a few times. The V gene is TRBV9, the J gene TRBJ2-3, with 9 bases fitting TRBD2. The V gene's germline CDR1 is SGDLS and CDR2 YYNGEE. CDR3 length equals 16 residues. Losses at the gene ends were 0 bases for V and 4 bases for J; bases not matched to a gene: 6. DNA of the CDR3: TGTGCCAGCAGCGTAGGTGCGGGAGGGTTCGCAGATACGCAGTATTTT. Its protein product is CASSVGAGGFADTQYF.